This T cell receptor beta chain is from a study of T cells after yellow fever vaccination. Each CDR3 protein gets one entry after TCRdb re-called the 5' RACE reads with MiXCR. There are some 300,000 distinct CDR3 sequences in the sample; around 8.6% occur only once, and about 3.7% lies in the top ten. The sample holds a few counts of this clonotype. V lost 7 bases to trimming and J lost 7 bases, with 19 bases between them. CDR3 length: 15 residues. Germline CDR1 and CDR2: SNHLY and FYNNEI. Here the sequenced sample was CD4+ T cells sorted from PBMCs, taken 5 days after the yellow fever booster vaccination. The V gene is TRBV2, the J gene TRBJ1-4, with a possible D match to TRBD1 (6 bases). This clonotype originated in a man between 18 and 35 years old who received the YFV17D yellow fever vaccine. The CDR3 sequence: CASIKMTGGSEKLFF. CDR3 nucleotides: TGTGCCAGCATTAAAATGACAGGTGGAAGTGAAAAACTGTTTTTT. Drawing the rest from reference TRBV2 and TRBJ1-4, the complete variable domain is EPEVTQTPSHQVTQMGQEVILRCVPISNHLYFYWYRQILGQKVEFLVSFYNNEISEKSEIFDDQFSVERPDGSNFTLKIRSTKLEDSAMYFCASIKMTGGSEKLFFGSGTQLSVL.